The sequence of this TCR beta chain was determined in a study of T-cell memory formation after mild COVID-19. The sample holds a few counts of this clonotype. TCRdb recomputed calls from the 5' RACE reads with MiXCR, one row per CDR3 protein. The sample comprises 140,000 to 150,000 distinct CDR3 sequences, 20% to 25% of which are singletons, and about 24% rests with the top ten. Looked up from germline, CDR1 is KGHDR and CDR2 is SFDVKD. V lost 11 bases to trimming and J lost 1 base; unmatched junction nucleotides: 5. The CDR3 is made up of 14 amino acids. The sequencing input was PBMCs or a T cell subset sorted from them (not recorded which). The V and J genes are TRBV24-1 and TRBJ2-2; TRBD1 agrees at 8 bases. This clonotype was obtained from an adult woman who had mild COVID-19 (a few samples of this study predate the infection). Cell type and time point are not known. The CDR3 protein is CASTGQENTGELFF. CDR3 sequence (DNA): TGTGCCAGCACGGGACAGGAGAACACCGGGGAGCTGTTTTTT.